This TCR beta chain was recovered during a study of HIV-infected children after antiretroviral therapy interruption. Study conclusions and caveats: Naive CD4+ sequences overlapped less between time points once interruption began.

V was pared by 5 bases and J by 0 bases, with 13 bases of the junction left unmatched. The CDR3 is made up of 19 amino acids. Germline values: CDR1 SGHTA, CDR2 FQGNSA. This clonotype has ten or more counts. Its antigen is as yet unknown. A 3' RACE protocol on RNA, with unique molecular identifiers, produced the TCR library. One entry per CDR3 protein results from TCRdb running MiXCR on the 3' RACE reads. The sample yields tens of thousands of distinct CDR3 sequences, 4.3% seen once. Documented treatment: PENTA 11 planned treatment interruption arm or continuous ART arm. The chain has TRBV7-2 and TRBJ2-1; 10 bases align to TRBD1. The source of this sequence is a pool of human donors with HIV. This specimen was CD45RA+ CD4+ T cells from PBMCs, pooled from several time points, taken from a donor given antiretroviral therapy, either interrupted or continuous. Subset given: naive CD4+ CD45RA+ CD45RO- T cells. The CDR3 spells CASSKPRDRGLSSYNEQFF. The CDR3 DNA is TGTGCCAGCAGCAAACCCCGGGACAGGGGTTTGAGCTCCTACAATGAGCAGTTCTTC.